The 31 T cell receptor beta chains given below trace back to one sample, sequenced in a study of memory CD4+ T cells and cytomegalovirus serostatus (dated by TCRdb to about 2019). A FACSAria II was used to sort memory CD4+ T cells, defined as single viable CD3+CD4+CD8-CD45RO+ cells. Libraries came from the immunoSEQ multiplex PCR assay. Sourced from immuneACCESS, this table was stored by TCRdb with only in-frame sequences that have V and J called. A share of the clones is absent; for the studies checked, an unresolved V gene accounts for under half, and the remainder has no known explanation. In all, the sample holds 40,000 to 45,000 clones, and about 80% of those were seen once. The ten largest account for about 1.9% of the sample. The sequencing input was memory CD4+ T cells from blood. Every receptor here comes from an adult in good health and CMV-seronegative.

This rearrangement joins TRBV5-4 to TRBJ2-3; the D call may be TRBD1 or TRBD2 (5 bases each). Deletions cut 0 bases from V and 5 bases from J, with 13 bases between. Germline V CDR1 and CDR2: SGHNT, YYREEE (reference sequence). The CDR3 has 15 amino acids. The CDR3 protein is CASSLAGTRKDTQYF. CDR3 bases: TGTGCCAGCAGCTTGGCCGGGACCCGAAAAGATACGCAGTATTTT.

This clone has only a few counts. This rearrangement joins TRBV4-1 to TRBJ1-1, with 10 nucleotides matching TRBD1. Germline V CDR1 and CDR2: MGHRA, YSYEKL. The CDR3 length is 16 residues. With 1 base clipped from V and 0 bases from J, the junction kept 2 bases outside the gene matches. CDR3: CASSQGTGGLNTEAFF. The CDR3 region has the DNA TGCGCCAGCAGCCAAGGGACAGGGGGATTGAACACTGAAGCTTTCTTT.

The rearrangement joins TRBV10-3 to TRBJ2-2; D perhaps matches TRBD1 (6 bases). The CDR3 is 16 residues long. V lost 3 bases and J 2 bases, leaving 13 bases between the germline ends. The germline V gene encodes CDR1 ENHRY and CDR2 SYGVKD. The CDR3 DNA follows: TGTGCCATCAGTGATATGGGCAGGGGAAACACCGGGGAGCTGTTTTTT. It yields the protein CAISDMGRGNTGELFF.

The CDR3 bases are TGCGCCAGCAGCCTAAGCGGCTCTGCGACCCAGTACTTC. It specifies CASSLSGSATQYF. This chain links TRBV5-1 with TRBJ2-5, with D maybe TRBD2 (5 bases). Germline CDR1 reads SGHRS; CDR2 reads YFSETQ. The CDR3 is made up of 13 amino acids. V lost 4 bases, J lost 7 bases, and 14 bases lay in between.

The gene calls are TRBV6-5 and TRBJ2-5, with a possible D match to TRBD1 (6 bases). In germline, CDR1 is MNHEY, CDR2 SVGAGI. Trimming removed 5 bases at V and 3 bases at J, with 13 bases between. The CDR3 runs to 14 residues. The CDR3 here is CASSTQDREETQYF. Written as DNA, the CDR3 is TGTGCCAGCAGTACTCAGGACAGAGAAGAGACCCAGTACTTC.

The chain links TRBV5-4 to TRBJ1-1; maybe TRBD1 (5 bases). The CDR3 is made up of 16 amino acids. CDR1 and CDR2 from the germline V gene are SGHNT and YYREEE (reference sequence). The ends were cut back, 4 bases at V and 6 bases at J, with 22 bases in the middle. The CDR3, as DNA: TGTGCCAGCAGCCCACCTGGGGGATTGAGGTTCTCTGAAGCTTTCTTT. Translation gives CASSPPGGLRFSEAFF.

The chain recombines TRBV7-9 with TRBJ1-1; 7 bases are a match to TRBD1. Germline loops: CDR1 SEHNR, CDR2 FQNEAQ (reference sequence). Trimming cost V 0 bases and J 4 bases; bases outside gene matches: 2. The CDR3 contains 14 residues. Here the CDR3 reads CASSLAPGGTEAFF. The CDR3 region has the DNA TGTGCCAGCAGCTTAGCGCCAGGGGGCACTGAAGCTTTCTTT.

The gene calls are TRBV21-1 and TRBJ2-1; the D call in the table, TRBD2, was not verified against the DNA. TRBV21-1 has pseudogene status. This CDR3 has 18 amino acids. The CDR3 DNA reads TGTGCCAGCAGCAAAGGCCCCGGACTAGCGGGGTTCGTCAATGAGCAGTTCTTC. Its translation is CASSKGPGLAGFVNEQFF.

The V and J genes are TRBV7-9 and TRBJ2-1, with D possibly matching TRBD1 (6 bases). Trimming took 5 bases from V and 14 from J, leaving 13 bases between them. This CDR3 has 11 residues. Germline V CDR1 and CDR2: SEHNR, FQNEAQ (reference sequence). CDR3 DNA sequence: TGTGCCAGCAGCCTCGGGACAAGGAAGTTCTTC. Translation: CASSLGTRKFF.

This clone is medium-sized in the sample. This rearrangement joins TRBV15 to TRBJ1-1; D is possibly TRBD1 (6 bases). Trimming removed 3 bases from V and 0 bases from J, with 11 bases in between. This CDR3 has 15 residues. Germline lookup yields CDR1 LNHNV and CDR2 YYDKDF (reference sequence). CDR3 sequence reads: CATSSLDSLNTEAFF. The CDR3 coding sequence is TGTGCCACCAGCAGTTTGGACAGCCTGAACACTGAAGCTTTCTTT.

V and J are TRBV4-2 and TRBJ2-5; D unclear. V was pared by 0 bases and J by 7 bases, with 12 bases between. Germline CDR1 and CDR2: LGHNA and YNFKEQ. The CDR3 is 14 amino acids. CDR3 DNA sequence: TGTGCCAGCAGCCAAGATTTGGTGTATAGGACCCAGTACTTC. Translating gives CASSQDLVYRTQYF.

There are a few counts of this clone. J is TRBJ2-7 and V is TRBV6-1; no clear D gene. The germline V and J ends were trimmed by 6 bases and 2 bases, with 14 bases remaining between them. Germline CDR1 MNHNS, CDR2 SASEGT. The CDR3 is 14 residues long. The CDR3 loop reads CASRLNPGPYEQYF. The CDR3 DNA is TGTGCCAGCAGATTAAACCCGGGCCCCTACGAGCAGTACTTC.

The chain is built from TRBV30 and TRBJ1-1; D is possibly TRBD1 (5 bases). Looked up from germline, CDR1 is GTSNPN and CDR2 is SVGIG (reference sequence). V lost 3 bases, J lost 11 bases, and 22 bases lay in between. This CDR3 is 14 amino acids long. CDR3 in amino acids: CAWSPGTHKVVAFF. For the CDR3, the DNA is TGTGCCTGGAGCCCTGGGACGCATAAGGTGGTTGCTTTCTTT. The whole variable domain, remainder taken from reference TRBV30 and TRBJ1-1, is SQTIHQWPATLVQPVGSPLSLECTVEGTSNPNLYWYRQAAGRGLQLLFYSVGIGQISSEVPQNLSASRPQDRQFILSSKKLLLSDSGFYLCAWSPGTHKVVAFFGQGTRLTVV.

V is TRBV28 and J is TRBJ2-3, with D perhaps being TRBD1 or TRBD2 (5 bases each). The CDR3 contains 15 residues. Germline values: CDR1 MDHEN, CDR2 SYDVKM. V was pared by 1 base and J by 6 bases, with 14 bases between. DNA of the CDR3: TGTGCCAGCAGTTTATTGAGGGACCCCGGCGATACGCAGTATTTT. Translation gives CASSLLRDPGDTQYF.

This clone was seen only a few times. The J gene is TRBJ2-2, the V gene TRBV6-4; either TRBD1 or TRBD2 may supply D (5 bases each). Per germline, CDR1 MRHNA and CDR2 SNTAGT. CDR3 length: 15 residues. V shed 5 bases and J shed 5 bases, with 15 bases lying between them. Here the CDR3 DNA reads TGTGCCAGCAGTACATCAATGGGGGAGACCGGGGAGCTGTTTTTT. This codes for CASSTSMGETGELFF.

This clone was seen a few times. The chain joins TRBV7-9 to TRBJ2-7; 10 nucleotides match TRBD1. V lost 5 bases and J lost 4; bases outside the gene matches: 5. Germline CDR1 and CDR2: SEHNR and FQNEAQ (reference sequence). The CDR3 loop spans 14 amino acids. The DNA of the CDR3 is TGTGCCAGCAGCCAACCGGGACAGGGGTACGAGCAGTACTTC. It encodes CASSQPGQGYEQYF.

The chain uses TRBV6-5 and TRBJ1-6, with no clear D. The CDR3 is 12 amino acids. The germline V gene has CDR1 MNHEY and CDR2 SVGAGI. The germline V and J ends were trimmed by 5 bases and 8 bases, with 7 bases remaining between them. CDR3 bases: TGTGCCAGCAGTCTGGTGGATTCACCCCTCCACTTT. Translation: CASSLVDSPLHF.

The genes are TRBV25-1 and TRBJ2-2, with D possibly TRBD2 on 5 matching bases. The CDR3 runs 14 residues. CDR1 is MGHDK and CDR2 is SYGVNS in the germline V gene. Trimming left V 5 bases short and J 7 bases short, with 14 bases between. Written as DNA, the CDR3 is TGTGCCAGCAGTCAGACACTAGGAGGCGGGGAGCTGTTTTTT. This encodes CASSQTLGGGELFF.

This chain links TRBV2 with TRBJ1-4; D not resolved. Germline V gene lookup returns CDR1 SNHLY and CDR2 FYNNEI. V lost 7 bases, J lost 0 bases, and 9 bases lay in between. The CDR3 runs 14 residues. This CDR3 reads CASTQLATNEKLFF. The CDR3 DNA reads TGTGCCAGCACCCAGCTTGCAACTAATGAAAAACTGTTTTTT.

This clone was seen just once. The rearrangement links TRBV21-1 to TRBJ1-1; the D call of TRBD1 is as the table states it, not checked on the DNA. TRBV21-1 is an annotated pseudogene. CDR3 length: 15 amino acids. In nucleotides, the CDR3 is TGTGCCAGCAGCAAAGGGGACAATTTTAACACTGAAGCTTTCTTT. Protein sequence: CASSKGDNFNTEAFF.

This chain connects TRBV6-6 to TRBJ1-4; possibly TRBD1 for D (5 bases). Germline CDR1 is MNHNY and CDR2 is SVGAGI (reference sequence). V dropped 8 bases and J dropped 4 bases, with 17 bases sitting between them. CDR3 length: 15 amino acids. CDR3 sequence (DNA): TGTGCCAGCGAGTTACTCGGGACTAGTAATGAAAAACTGTTTTTT. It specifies CASELLGTSNEKLFF.

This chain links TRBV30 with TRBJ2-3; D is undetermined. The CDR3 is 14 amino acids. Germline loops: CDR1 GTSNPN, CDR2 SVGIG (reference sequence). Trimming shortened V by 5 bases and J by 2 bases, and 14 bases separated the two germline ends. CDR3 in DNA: TGTGCCTGGGGATCACTAATTTTCACAGATACGCAGTATTTT. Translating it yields CAWGSLIFTDTQYF.

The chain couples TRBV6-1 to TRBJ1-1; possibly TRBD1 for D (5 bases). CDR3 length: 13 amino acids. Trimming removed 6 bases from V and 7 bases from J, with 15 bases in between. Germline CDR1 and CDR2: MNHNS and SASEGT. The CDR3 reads CASSQDNPNEAFF. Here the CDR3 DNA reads TGTGCCAGCAGCCAGGACAACCCCAATGAAGCTTTCTTT.

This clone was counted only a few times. Here the CDR3 DNA reads TGTGCCAGTAGCAGGGGGTCGAACACCGGGGAGCTGTTTTTT. Residues: CASSRGSNTGELFF. The chain employs TRBV19 and TRBJ2-2, with 7 bases that match TRBD1. Per germline, CDR1 LNHDA and CDR2 SQIVND (reference sequence). V trimming: 6 bases; J trimming: 0 bases; junction bases outside the gene matches: 1. CDR3 length: 14 residues.

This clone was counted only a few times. The CDR3 loop is CASSLAPTDGINEQYF. The CDR3 DNA reads TGTGCCAGCAGCTTAGCCCCGACAGATGGGATCAACGAGCAGTACTTC. The chain carries TRBV7-9 and TRBJ2-7, with a tentative D call TRBD1 (5 bases). Germline values: CDR1 SEHNR, CDR2 FQNEAQ (reference sequence). V was cut by 0 bases and J by 5 bases, with 17 bases left in between. The CDR3 consists of 16 residues.

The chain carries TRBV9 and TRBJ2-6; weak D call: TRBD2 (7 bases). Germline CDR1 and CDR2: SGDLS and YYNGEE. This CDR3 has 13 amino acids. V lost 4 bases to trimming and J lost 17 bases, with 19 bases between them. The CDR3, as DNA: TGTGCCAGCAGCCCTCCGGGGGGCTTTCTCTTGACTTTC. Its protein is CASSPPGGFLLTF.

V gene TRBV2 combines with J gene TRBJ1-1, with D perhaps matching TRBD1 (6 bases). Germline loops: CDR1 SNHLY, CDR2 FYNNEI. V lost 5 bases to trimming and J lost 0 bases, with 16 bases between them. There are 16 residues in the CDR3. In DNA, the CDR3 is TGTGCCAGCAGTCGACCGTCGACAGGATTGAACACTGAAGCTTTCTTT. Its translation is CASSRPSTGLNTEAFF.

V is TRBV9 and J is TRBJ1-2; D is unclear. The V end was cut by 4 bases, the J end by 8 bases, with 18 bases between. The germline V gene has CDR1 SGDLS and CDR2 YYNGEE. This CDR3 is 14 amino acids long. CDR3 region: CASSSRSGRGGYTF. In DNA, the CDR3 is TGTGCCAGCAGCTCACGGTCCGGGCGAGGAGGCTACACCTTC.

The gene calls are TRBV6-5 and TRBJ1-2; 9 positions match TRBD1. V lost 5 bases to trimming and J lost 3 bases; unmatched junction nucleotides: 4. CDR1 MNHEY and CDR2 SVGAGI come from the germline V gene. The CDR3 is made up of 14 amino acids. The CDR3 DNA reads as TGTGCCAGCAGTATGGGACAGGGCGACTATGGCTACACCTTC. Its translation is CASSMGQGDYGYTF.

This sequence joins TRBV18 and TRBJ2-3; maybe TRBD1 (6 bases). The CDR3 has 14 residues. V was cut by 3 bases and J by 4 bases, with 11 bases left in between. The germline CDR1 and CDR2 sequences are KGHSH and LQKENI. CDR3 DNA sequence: TGTGCCAGCTCACCGCCCCACAGGGCAGATACGCAGTATTTT. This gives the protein CASSPPHRADTQYF.

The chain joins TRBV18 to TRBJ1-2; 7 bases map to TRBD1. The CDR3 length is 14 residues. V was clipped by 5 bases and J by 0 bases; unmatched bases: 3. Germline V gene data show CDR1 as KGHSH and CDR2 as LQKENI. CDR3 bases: TGTGCCAGCTCAACAGGGGTGACTAACTATGGCTACACCTTC. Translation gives CASSTGVTNYGYTF.